What follows are 10 T cell receptor beta chains derived from one specimen sequenced in a study of T cells in Graves' hyperthyroidism and ophthalmopathy. Amplification targeted TCR beta CDR3 regions from RNA transcripts. The HTBI primer set drove a first-round RT-PCR of the TCR CDR3. From the multiplex PCR reads, TCRdb called clonotypes with MiXCR, one entry per CDR3 protein. Of 210,000 or so distinct CDR3 sequences in the sample, 17% were seen once. Sequencing input: blood. The receptors derive from a man aged 50 to 60 with Graves' hyperthyroidism.

In DNA form, the CDR3 reads TGTGCCAGCAGCTTAATGGGCTACGAGCAGTACTTC. Its translation: CASSLMGYEQYF. V and J are TRBV11-1 and TRBJ2-7; D remains unclear. V lost 2 bases and J lost 3, with 5 bases in between. Germline loops: CDR1 SGHAT, CDR2 FQDESV (reference sequence). CDR3 size: 12 residues.

This clonotype was detected ten times or more. The chain is built from TRBV12-3 or TRBV12-4 and TRBJ2-2; D is possibly TRBD1 or TRBD2 (5 bases each). V lost 7 bases and J 0 bases, leaving 15 bases between the germline ends. This CDR3 comprises 16 residues. CDR3 loop: CASKSLGTSNTGELFF. As DNA, the CDR3 is TGTGCCAGCAAGAGCCTTGGGACCTCGAACACCGGGGAGCTGTTTTTT.

This chain links TRBV28 with TRBJ2-7; possible D gene TRBD2, 6 bases. Germline V gene sequence: CDR1 MDHEN, CDR2 SYDVKM. This CDR3 region has 12 residues. With 8 bases removed from V and 3 bases from J, the gap between germline ends came to 11 bases. The CDR3: CASRGKSYEQYF. The DNA of the CDR3 is TGTGCCAGCCGGGGGAAAAGCTACGAGCAGTACTTC.

This clonotype was counted only a few times. The chain couples TRBV9 to TRBJ2-1; D unclear. V was cut by 4 bases and J by 4 bases, with 18 bases left in between. Germline V gene data show CDR1 as SGDLS and CDR2 as YYNGEE. This CDR3 is 16 amino acids long. The CDR3 nucleotides are TGTGCCAGCAGCCCCAACCCTAGAGTACAATACAATGAGCAGTTCTTC. Protein product: CASSPNPRVQYNEQFF.

As to this clonotype: A much larger clone differs from this one at a single base, so this may be a read error. Because it lacks the conserved phenylalanine or tryptophan at the end, this CDR3 is likely a read error. This sequence joins TRBV2 and TRBJ1-4, with unresolved D. Trimming took off 2 bases at V and 7 bases at J, with 11 bases between the two ends. This CDR3 contains 14 residues. Germline CDR1 is SNHLY and CDR2 is FYNNEI. The CDR3 here is CASSEWSEGEKLFS. In nucleotides, the CDR3 is TGTGCCAGCAGTGAATGGTCGGAGGGTGAAAAACTGTTTTCT.

This rearrangement joins TRBV29-1 to TRBJ2-1; tentative D call: TRBD2 (8 bases). V was shortened by 4 bases and J by 10 bases, with 14 bases between the two germline ends. This CDR3 spans 12 amino acids. In germline, CDR1 is SQVTM, CDR2 ANQGSEA. The CDR3, as DNA: TGCAGCGTTGGCGGGGGGACAGCCGAGCAGTTCTTC. It encodes CSVGGGTAEQFF.

In its sample, this clonotype was seen many times. This sequence joins TRBV3-1 and TRBJ2-2, with D perhaps assigned TRBD1 or TRBD2 (5 bases each). CDR3 length: 17 amino acids. Germline V gene lookup returns CDR1 LGHDT and CDR2 YNNKEL (reference sequence). V was cut by 1 base and J by 1 base, with 13 bases left in between. CDR3 sequence reads: CASSQVVRGRNTGELFF. CDR3 bases: TGTGCCAGCAGCCAAGTCGTACGGGGACGGAACACCGGGGAGCTGTTTTTT.

This clonotype was seen at least ten times. The CDR3 is CAWISGRTYEQYF. CDR3 nucleotides: TGTGCCTGGATTAGCGGGAGGACCTACGAGCAGTACTTC. The chain combines TRBV30 with TRBJ2-7; 10 nucleotides line up with TRBD2. Germline V gene data show CDR1 as GTSNPN and CDR2 as SVGIG (reference sequence). The CDR3 length is 13 residues. The V and J ends lost 4 bases and 2 bases, in that order; junction bases with no gene match: 2.

This clonotype was seen a handful of times. The V and J genes are TRBV19 and TRBJ2-7, with D possibly matching TRBD2 (6 bases). Germline CDR1 LNHDA, CDR2 SQIVND (reference sequence). The CDR3 sequence is 14 residues long. Trimming shortened V by 3 bases and J by 2 bases, and 11 bases separated the two germline ends. The DNA of the CDR3 is TGTGCCAGTAGTATTGGTTCTAGCGCCTACGAGCAGTACTTC. It translates to CASSIGSSAYEQYF.

This clonotype was seen ten or more times. V and J are TRBV2 and TRBJ2-7; the match to TRBD1 covers 11 bases. The CDR3 spans 16 residues. Per germline, CDR1 SNHLY and CDR2 FYNNEI. J was trimmed by 5 bases and V by 6 bases; bases with no gene match: 12. The CDR3 region has the DNA TGTGCCAGCAGCCAAGAGGGTGGACAGGGGGCCCACGAGCAGTACTTC. Translating it yields CASSQEGGQGAHEQYF.